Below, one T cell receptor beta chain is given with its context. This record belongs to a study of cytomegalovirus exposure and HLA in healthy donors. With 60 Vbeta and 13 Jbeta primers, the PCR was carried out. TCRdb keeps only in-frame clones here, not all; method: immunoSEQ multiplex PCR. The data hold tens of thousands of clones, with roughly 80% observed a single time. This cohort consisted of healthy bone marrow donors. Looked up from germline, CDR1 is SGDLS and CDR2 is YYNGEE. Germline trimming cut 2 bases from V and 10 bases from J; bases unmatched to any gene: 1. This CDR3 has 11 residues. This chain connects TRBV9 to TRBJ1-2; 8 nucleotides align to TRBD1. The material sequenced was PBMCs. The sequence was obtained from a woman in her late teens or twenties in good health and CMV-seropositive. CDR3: CASSVGQVYTF. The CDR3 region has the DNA TGTGCCAGCAGCGTGGGACAGGTCTACACCTTC.